This TCR beta chain was sequenced for a study of blood T cell repertoires in COVID-19. About the study: Collection of acute and convalescent COVID-19 samples took place in the United States, Italy and Spain. From T cells, B-cell-depleted T cells, or PBMCs came the material, which was cDNA or gDNA.

V was clipped by 4 bases and J by 5 bases, with 9 bases between them. The CDR3 sequence is 13 residues long. Germline V lookup: CDR1 SGHTA, CDR2 FQGTGA. The data were produced by immunoSEQ multiplex PCR, yet TCRdb's version contains in-frame clones alone and is incomplete. The sample records roughly 300,000 clones, around 85% being singletons. Across under 25 US areas, participants ranged in age from about 18 to 100 years. Cohort assignment relied on participant-reported clinical history. The sequencing input was PBMCs or T cells enriched from blood (not recorded which). This clonotype originated in a woman between 40 and 55 years old with acute COVID-19. The chain is built from TRBV7-3 and TRBJ2-1; a possible D gene is TRBD1 (6 bases). The CDR3 nucleotides read TGTGCCAGCAGCTCATACAGGGACAATGAGCAGTTCTTC. As protein: CASSSYRDNEQFF.